These 17 T cell receptor beta chains came from one sample sequenced in a study of CD8 T cells in ankylosing spondylitis. TCRdb re-derived calls from the 5' RACE reads in MiXCR, one entry per CDR3 protein. The data contain 350,000 or so distinct CDR3 sequences, roughly 15% of them singletons. Sequencing was carried out using blood, either unsorted or a sorted T cell fraction (not recorded which). The source of these receptors is a male donor with ankylosing spondylitis or in good health (not recorded which).

The V gene is TRBV20-1, the J gene TRBJ2-3, with TRBD2 as a possible D gene (6 bases). CDR3 length equals 13 residues. Trimming took 6 bases from V and 4 from J, leaving 14 bases between them. From germline, CDR1 is DFQATT and CDR2 SNEGSKA (reference sequence). CDR3 sequence reads: CSAQNPGADTQYF. The CDR3 DNA is TGCAGTGCCCAGAATCCGGGGGCAGATACGCAGTATTTT.

This clonotype was found a few times. This chain links TRBV12-5 with TRBJ2-1; the match to TRBD2 covers 7 bases. V shed 3 bases, J shed 2 bases, and the junction held 7 bases outside the gene matches. Germline CDR1 is LGHNT and CDR2 is FRNRAP. CDR3 size: 16 residues. Written as DNA, the CDR3 is TGTGCTAGTGGTTTAGGGGCTAGCGGTGCCTACAATGAGCAGTTCTTC. It specifies CASGLGASGAYNEQFF.

This clonotype was recorded a few times. The chain carries TRBV3-1 and TRBJ2-3; D not certain. The length of the CDR3 is 14 residues. The V end was cut by 0 bases, the J end by 5 bases, with 9 bases between. Germline lookup yields CDR1 LGHDT and CDR2 YNNKEL (reference sequence). The CDR3 DNA is TGTGCCAGCAGCCAAGATCCCGCAGGAGATACGCAGTATTTT. This sequence encodes CASSQDPAGDTQYF.

This rearrangement joins TRBV12-3 or TRBV12-4 to TRBJ1-2; D call uncertain. There are 12 residues in the CDR3. V lost 1 base and J lost 9, with 9 bases in between. CDR3 protein: CASSLVGWSYTF. CDR3 coding DNA: TGTGCCAGCAGTTTAGTGGGCTGGAGCTACACCTTC.

At least ten counts were recorded for this clonotype. The J gene is TRBJ1-1, the V gene TRBV12-3 or TRBV12-4; D is uncertain. The CDR3 totals 14 residues. V shed 7 bases and J shed 1 base, with 13 bases lying between them. The CDR3 sequence is CASTLGVGNTEAFF. The CDR3, as DNA: TGTGCCAGCACCCTTGGAGTTGGGAACACTGAAGCTTTCTTT.

Ten or more counts support this clonotype. V usage is TRBV5-1 and J usage is TRBJ2-1; perhaps TRBD2 as D (7 bases). Germline values: CDR1 SGHRS, CDR2 YFSETQ. The CDR3 length is 16 residues. Trimming removed 4 bases from V and 7 bases from J, with 21 bases in between. The CDR3 here is CASSLTFTRGANEQFF. The CDR3 nucleotides read TGCGCCAGCAGCCTTACCTTCACCCGGGGGGCTAATGAGCAGTTCTTC.

The chain links TRBV10-3 to TRBJ2-3, with D hard to call. Trimming removed 2 bases at V and 8 bases at J, with 5 bases between. The CDR3 totals 11 residues. Germline loops: CDR1 ENHRY, CDR2 SYGVKD. The chain's CDR3 is CAISEMSTQYF. In DNA, the CDR3 is TGTGCCATCAGTGAGATGAGTACGCAGTATTTT.

This sequence joins TRBV3-1 and TRBJ2-7; tentative D call: TRBD2 (5 bases). V was clipped by 4 bases and J by 0 bases, with 13 bases between them. The CDR3 sequence is 15 residues long. Germline loops: CDR1 LGHDT, CDR2 YNNKEL (reference sequence). CDR3 in amino acids: CASSLKAASSYEQYF. The DNA of the CDR3 is TGTGCCAGCAGCCTCAAAGCGGCTAGCTCCTACGAGCAGTACTTC.

The CDR3 protein is CASGQLQETQYF. CDR3 DNA: TGTGCCAGCGGACAGCTCCAAGAGACCCAGTACTTC. The chain couples TRBV12-3 or TRBV12-4 to TRBJ2-5; D is possibly TRBD1 (6 bases). The CDR3 sequence is 12 residues long. V dropped 8 bases and J dropped 1 base, with 8 bases sitting between them.

On this clonotype: Since a much larger clone is just one base distant, this may be a read error. The V call is TRBV5-1, the J call TRBJ2-1; D not resolved. This CDR3 contains 11 residues. V was shortened by 0 bases and J by 9 bases, with 4 bases between the two germline ends. Germline CDR1 SGHRS, CDR2 YFSETQ. The DNA for the CDR3 is TGCGCCAGCAGCTTGGACAGTGAGCAGTTCTTC. Protein product: CASSLDSEQFF.

This clonotype was counted between two and nine times. For the CDR3, the DNA is TGTGCCAGCAGCTTGGGGATTAATGAAAAACTGTTTTTT. Its translation is CASSLGINEKLFF. The chain links TRBV5-6 to TRBJ1-4; no firm D call. The V and J ends lost 0 bases and 4 bases respectively, with 4 bases between them. This CDR3 contains 13 residues. Germline CDR1 reads SGHDT; CDR2 reads YYEEEE.

This chain joins TRBV7-9 and TRBJ2-3; maybe TRBD2 (6 bases). The CDR3 spans 15 residues. CDR1 and CDR2 (germline): SEHNR, FQNEAQ (reference sequence). V lost 7 bases and J lost 2, with 16 bases in between. The CDR3 sequence: CASNKGSGLTDTQYF. The CDR3, as DNA: TGTGCCAGCAACAAAGGTAGCGGCCTCACAGATACGCAGTATTTT.

This rearrangement joins TRBV6-1 to TRBJ1-1; 8 nucleotides agree with TRBD1. V lost 6 bases and J lost 5; bases outside the gene matches: 8. The CDR3 consists of 14 residues. Germline loops: CDR1 MNHNS, CDR2 SASEGT. CDR3 coding DNA: TGTGCCAGCAGCACGACAGGGGAATCGACTGAAGCTTTCTTT. This encodes CASSTTGESTEAFF.

The chain joins TRBV12-3 or TRBV12-4 to TRBJ2-7; a possible D gene is TRBD2 (6 bases). There are 13 residues in the CDR3. V gave up 2 bases and J gave up 6 bases, with 11 bases separating them. The DNA of the CDR3 is TGTGCCAGCAGTTTATTCCAGGGAGGCGAGCAGTACTTC. Its translation: CASSLFQGGEQYF.

The sample holds a few counts of this clonotype. Possible read error: a much larger clone is one base away. V is TRBV3-1 and J is TRBJ2-7; D is unclear. CDR3 length: 11 amino acids. Germline assignment: CDR1 LGHDT and CDR2 YNNKEL (reference sequence). The V end lost 0 bases, the J end lost 6 bases, and 3 bases lay between the germline ends. The DNA for the CDR3 is TGTGCCAGCAGCCAAGATCTCGAGCAGTACTTC. Translating gives CASSQDLEQYF.

This clonotype has a handful of counts. This CDR3 reads CASSLEGGSTEAFF. CDR3 DNA: TGTGCCAGCAGCTTAGAGGGGGGATCCACTGAAGCTTTCTTT. J is TRBJ1-1 and V is TRBV7-9, with D perhaps TRBD1 (6 bases). From germline, CDR1 is SEHNR and CDR2 FQNEAQ (reference sequence). The CDR3 length is 14 residues. Trimming pared 1 base from V and 4 bases from J, leaving 10 bases between.

This clonotype has just a few counts. V gene TRBV6-1 combines with J gene TRBJ2-2; weak D call: TRBD2 (5 bases). The CDR3 length is 16 residues. The V gene's germline CDR1 is MNHNS and CDR2 SASEGT. The V end lost 6 bases, the J end lost 2 bases, and 16 bases lay between the germline ends. CDR3: CASSPAGAVNTGELFF. CDR3 bases: TGTGCCAGCAGCCCGGCAGGAGCGGTTAACACCGGGGAGCTGTTTTTT.